The 21 T cell receptor beta chains listed next were all sequenced from one sample in a study of OX40 agonist ivuxolimab in advanced cancers. Generated by immunoSEQ multiplex PCR, the TCRdb table keeps only in-frame clones and is missing some. Of approximately 12,000 clones detected, 67% appear once; the ten largest clones hold under 30%. The sequencing used CD4+ or CD8+ T cells sorted from blood, collected in a trial of the OX40 agonist ivuxolimab. The receptors originated from an adult with an advanced solid tumor such as melanoma, head and neck, liver or kidney cancer.

This chain uses TRBV4-3 with TRBJ2-2; the match to TRBD1 covers 9 bases. Germline V gene sequence: CDR1 LGHNA, CDR2 YSLEER. The CDR3 is made up of 15 amino acids. The J segment lost 7 bases and the V segment lost 1 base, leaving 4 bases of the junction unmatched. The CDR3 protein is CASSQGTGVIGELFF. CDR3 nucleotide sequence: TGCGCCAGCAGCCAAGGGACAGGGGTGATCGGGGAGCTGTTTTTT.

This clone was counted a few times. This sequence joins TRBV23-1 and TRBJ1-4; TRBD1 might be the D (5 bases). TRBV23-1 is known as an ORF, though its function is uncertain. Trimming pared 4 bases from V and 6 bases from J, leaving 18 bases between. This CDR3 is built from 16 residues. In DNA, the CDR3 is TGCGCCAGCAGTCTACTGCAGGGACTATGCGATGAAAAACTGTTTTTT. Translating it yields CASSLLQGLCDEKLFF.

The chain carries TRBV7-8 and TRBJ1-2, with 9 bases that match TRBD1. The CDR3 is 15 amino acids. Per the germline V gene, CDR1 is SGHVS and CDR2 is FQNEAQ. J gave up 5 bases and V 3 bases, and 7 bases lay outside the gene matches. The CDR3 DNA sequence: TGTGCCAGCAGCTTCCTACAGGGGGCGGAGTATGGCTACACCTTC. Translating gives CASSFLQGAEYGYTF.

The rearrangement joins TRBV9 to TRBJ2-1; the D is unclear. This CDR3 has 14 residues. V was trimmed by 0 bases and J by 0 bases, leaving 4 bases between them. The germline V gene encodes CDR1 SGDLS and CDR2 YYNGEE. The CDR3 here is CASSVGTSYNEQFF. The CDR3 DNA reads as TGTGCCAGCAGCGTAGGGACCTCCTACAATGAGCAGTTCTTC.

The chain links TRBV28 to TRBJ1-1; the match to TRBD1 covers 7 bases. The CDR3 sequence is 14 residues long. With 3 bases clipped from V and 10 bases from J, the junction kept 11 bases outside the gene matches. In germline, CDR1 is MDHEN, CDR2 SYDVKM. The CDR3 DNA reads as TGTGCCAGCAGTTTTTCAGGGGGGGCTCTTGGAGCTTTCTTT. Protein sequence: CASSFSGGALGAFF.

Only a few counts were recorded for this clone. The chain employs TRBV6-6 and TRBJ1-1; the match to TRBD1 covers 7 bases. CDR3 size: 15 residues. Per the germline V gene, CDR1 is MNHNY and CDR2 is SVGAGI (reference sequence). V was clipped by 2 bases and J by 6 bases; unmatched bases: 9. This chain's CDR3 is CASSYATGIRAEAFF. CDR3 DNA sequence: TGTGCCAGCAGTTACGCGACAGGGATTCGGGCTGAAGCTTTCTTT.

This chain connects TRBV28 to TRBJ1-1; D is unclear. The V end lost 6 bases, the J end lost 0 bases, and 11 bases lay between the germline ends. Germline V CDR1 and CDR2: MDHEN, SYDVKM. The CDR3 has 14 amino acids. The CDR3 region has the DNA TGTGCCAGCAGCCCAAACGGGATGAACACTGAAGCTTTCTTT. This codes for CASSPNGMNTEAFF. Full variable domain (missing parts from reference TRBV28 and TRBJ1-1): DVKVTQSSRYLVKRTGEKVFLECVQDMDHENMFWYRQDPGLGLRLIYFSYDVKMKEKGDIPEGYSVSREKKERFSLILESASTNQTSMYLCASSPNGMNTEAFFGQGTRLTVV.

J is TRBJ1-2 and V is TRBV4-3, with TRBD1 as a possible D gene (6 bases). The CDR3 is made up of 16 amino acids. CDR1 is LGHNA and CDR2 is YSLEER in the germline V gene. The V and J ends lost 0 bases and 4 bases respectively, with 15 bases between them. As DNA, the CDR3 is TGCGCCAGCAGCCAAGATCTCCTGGACAGAAGCTATGGCTACACCTTC. Encoded protein: CASSQDLLDRSYGYTF.

The V gene is TRBV7-9, the J gene TRBJ2-3; a possible D gene is TRBD2 (5 bases). V was shortened by 5 bases and J by 2 bases, with 11 bases between the two germline ends. Germline V lookup: CDR1 SEHNR, CDR2 FQNEAQ (reference sequence). This CDR3 comprises 14 residues. The CDR3 coding sequence is TGTGCCAGCAGCCCGGACGGACTCACAGATACGCAGTATTTT. Protein product: CASSPDGLTDTQYF. Filled out from reference TRBV7-9 and TRBJ2-3, the complete variable domain reads DTGVSQNPRHKITKRGQNVTFRCDPISEHNRLYWYRQTLGQGPEFLTYFQNEAQLEKSRLLSDRFSAERPKGSFSTLEIQRTEQGDSAMYLCASSPDGLTDTQYFGPGTRLTVL.

This chain links TRBV6-7 with TRBJ1-6; D perhaps matches TRBD1 (5 bases). TRBV6-7 is known as an ORF, though its function is uncertain. V lost 5 bases to trimming and J lost 11 bases, with 13 bases between them. The CDR3 has 13 amino acids. The chain's CDR3 is CASSLGTQPPLHF. Here the CDR3 DNA reads TGTGCCAGCAGTCTGGGGACCCAACCACCCCTCCACTTT.

The chain couples TRBV27 to TRBJ1-5, with D unclear. Trimming cost V 5 bases and J 0 bases, with 5 bases left between them. Germline CDR1 MNHEY, CDR2 SMNVEV (reference sequence). The length of the CDR3 is 13 residues. Here the CDR3 reads CASSPASNQPQHF. DNA of the CDR3: TGTGCCAGCAGTCCTGCTAGCAATCAGCCCCAGCATTTT.

This chain joins TRBV28 and TRBJ2-3; D gene unclear. The ends were cut back, 6 bases at V and 7 bases at J, with 20 bases in the middle. This CDR3 is built from 15 residues. The germline V gene has CDR1 MDHEN and CDR2 SYDVKM. CDR3 sequence (DNA): TGTGCCAGCAGGCCGTGGGGAACAGTTCACAATACGCAGTATTTT. Its protein product is CASRPWGTVHNTQYF.

Here the CDR3 DNA reads TGCGCCAGCAGCCAAGAGGGACAGAGCCTCTATGGCTACACCTTC. Protein sequence: CASSQEGQSLYGYTF. This sequence joins TRBV4-3 and TRBJ1-2; 7 positions agree with TRBD1. The CDR3 covers 15 residues. The V gene end was trimmed by 0 bases and the J gene end by 4 bases; junction bases not matched to a gene: 5. The germline gives CDR1 LGHNA, CDR2 YSLEER.

This rearrangement joins TRBV4-3 to TRBJ1-1; tentatively, D is TRBD1 (5 bases). Germline assignment: CDR1 LGHNA and CDR2 YSLEER. The CDR3 has 15 amino acids. Trimming left V 5 bases short and J 4 bases short, with 17 bases between. For the CDR3, the DNA is TGCGCCAGCAGCTCTTGGGGCGGGTCTGGCACTGAAGCTTTCTTT. Its protein product is CASSSWGGSGTEAFF.

The CDR3 DNA reads as TGTGCCAGTTCCTCCGGAGGTAGCGTGTACAATGAGCAGTTCTTC. Its protein is CASSSGGSVYNEQFF. V is TRBV19 and J is TRBJ2-1, with D perhaps TRBD2 (5 bases). V lost 8 bases and J 4 bases, leaving 18 bases between the germline ends. The germline gives CDR1 LNHDA, CDR2 SQIVND (reference sequence). The CDR3 loop spans 15 amino acids.

This clone qualifies as medium-sized (0.01 to 0.1%). V and J are TRBV27 and TRBJ2-3; D not certain. From germline, CDR1 is MNHEY and CDR2 SMNVEV (reference sequence). The CDR3 covers 15 residues. V lost 1 base and J lost 1, with 9 bases in between. This chain's CDR3 is CASSLYYRGTDTQYF. The CDR3 DNA is TGTGCCAGCAGTTTATATTACCGGGGCACAGATACGCAGTATTTT.

On this clone itself: As the CDR3 is not closed by the conserved phenylalanine or tryptophan, this likely results from a read error. The V gene is TRBV6-6, the J gene TRBJ2-4; maybe TRBD1 (6 bases). CDR3 size: 15 residues. Germline CDR1 is MNHNY and CDR2 is SVGAGI (reference sequence). Trimming stripped 2 bases from V and 2 bases from J, with 10 bases between. CDR3 residues: CASSYPGDTKNIQYL. As DNA, the CDR3 is TGTGCCAGCAGTTACCCAGGGGATACCAAAAACATTCAGTACCTC.

The chain uses TRBV27 and TRBJ2-7, with a possible D match to TRBD2 (5 bases). The CDR3 spans 13 residues. With 6 bases removed from V and 2 bases from J, the gap between germline ends came to 11 bases. CDR1 is MNHEY, CDR2 SMNVEV, per germline (reference sequence). This chain's CDR3 is CASSFAGPYEQYF. DNA for the CDR3: TGTGCCAGCAGCTTCGCGGGCCCCTACGAGCAGTACTTC.

This chain uses TRBV10-3 with TRBJ2-5, with a weak D call TRBD2 (6 bases). Germline-derived CDR1 and CDR2 are ENHRY and SYGVKD. V gave up 8 bases and J gave up 3 bases, with 13 bases separating them. The CDR3 has 13 residues. CDR3 DNA: TGTGCCATCGGGGGAGGTACAGAAGAGACCCAGTACTTC. This codes for CAIGGGTEETQYF.

The chain couples TRBV28 to TRBJ1-6, with 10 bases fitting TRBD1. With 5 bases clipped from V and 7 bases from J, the junction kept 11 bases outside the gene matches. The CDR3 covers 17 residues. The V gene's germline CDR1 is MDHEN and CDR2 SYDVKM. This CDR3 is CASSDLDGTGVNSPLHF. CDR3 DNA: TGTGCCAGCAGTGACCTCGACGGGACAGGGGTAAATTCACCCCTCCACTTT.

This clone appeared a single time. A much larger clone is a single base away; this may be a read error. This specimen includes other DNA sequences encoding the same CDR3. The rearrangement links TRBV2 to TRBJ2-7; D is tentatively TRBD1 or TRBD2 (5 bases each). The CDR3 is made up of 13 amino acids. V lost 6 bases and J 1 base, leaving 10 bases between the germline ends. Germline values: CDR1 SNHLY, CDR2 FYNNEI. In nucleotides, the CDR3 is TGTGCCAGCAGCCCGGGGCTTTCCTACGAGCAGTACTTC. Its translation: CASSPGLSYEQYF.